This T cell receptor (beta chain) was identified in a study of blood T cell repertoires in COVID-19. Study-level information: The samples span acute and convalescent COVID-19 from the United States, Italy and Spain. PBMCs, B-cell-depleted T cells, or T cells were the source of the cDNA or gDNA that made up the material.

The CDR3 runs 13 residues. Germline V gene data show CDR1 as MDHEN and CDR2 as SYDVKM. V gave up 9 bases and J gave up 4 bases; unmatched junction bases: 9. Original analysis: Estimates of nucleated cell counts were drawn from the amplification of reference gene primers. Sequencing was performed with immunoSEQ multiplex PCR; in TCRdb, only in-frame clones are kept and a portion is missing. Clonal size and the V and J genes are those of that table, whereas D and trimming came from the DNA. The table lists over 30,000 clones, about 87% of them singletons. This clone turned up a few times. The rearrangement uses TRBV28 and TRBJ2-7; TRBD1 aligns across 7 bases. This clonotype was sampled from a man aged 80 or over with active COVID-19. The specimen was peripheral blood. CDR3 nucleotide sequence: TGTGCCAGTGTAAGAAGGGACAGATACGAGCAGTACTTC. Amino acids: CASVRRDRYEQYF.